These T cell receptor beta chains were read from a single sample in a study of cytomegalovirus exposure and HLA in healthy donors. Sequencing was performed with immunoSEQ multiplex PCR; in TCRdb, only in-frame clones are kept and a portion is missing. The repertoire holds approximately 160,000 clones, with roughly three quarters as singletons. What was sequenced was PBMCs. The origin of the receptors is a woman in her forties or fifties in good health and CMV-seropositive. Both conserved end residues are trimmed from each CDR3. Each record gives: V gene, J gene, clone size, CDR3 length, CDR3 protein. Clone size is stated in some rows and not others, as once, few, many or a class when expanded.

TRBV6-5,TRBJ1-2,.,10,ASRRGGDGYT
TRBV28,TRBJ1-1,.,14,ASSVTGTGESDVAF
TRBV5-4,TRBJ2-3,.,14,ASSLAGTGGTDTQY
TRBV6-1,TRBJ2-1,.,13,ASSVGGGLAYEQF
TRBV7-7,TRBJ2-3,.,12,ASSLNGGADTQY
TRBV4-3,TRBJ2-7,.,12,ASSLGTGGNEQY
TRBV10-3,TRBJ1-5,.,11,AISGAGDQPQH
TRBV6-6,TRBJ1-6,.,13,ASSYSGPSNSPLH
TRBV7-3,TRBJ2-1,few,12,ASSLTGQGNEQF
TRBV2,TRBJ2-4,few,12,ASSVSAGGGSQY
TRBV5-1,TRBJ1-1,.,12,ASSTGQGNTEAF
TRBV7-9,TRBJ1-4,.,12,ASSQQGRDEKLF
TRBV7-3,TRBJ1-2,.,13,ASSLNGGYNYGYT
TRBV9,TRBJ2-1,.,11,ASSADSYNEQF
TRBV6-5,TRBJ1-3,.,13,ASSPGPAGGNTIY
TRBV28,TRBJ2-3,.,12,ASTTAGATDTQY
TRBV18,TRBJ2-1,.,16,ASSPSGGRDRRYNEQF
TRBV5-1,TRBJ1-2,.,12,ASSRGGDPYGYT
TRBV7-3,TRBJ2-3,.,12,ASSIADSTDTQY
TRBV11-3,TRBJ2-3,few,11,ASSSPRTDTQY
TRBV4-1,TRBJ2-3,.,12,ASSQAQFTDTQY
TRBV7-2,TRBJ1-2,.,13,ASSGRDTVAYGYT
TRBV28,TRBJ2-7,.,13,ASSLSTGQAYEQY
TRBV28,TRBJ1-2,.,13,ASSFSGTGNYGYT
TRBV11-3,TRBJ2-1,few,13,ASSSPQVSYNEQF
TRBV19,TRBJ2-4,.,13,ASSIGGLAKNIQY
TRBV7-3,TRBJ2-3,once,13,ASSLWASGTDTQY
TRBV30,TRBJ1-5,.,13,AWSVGTGVYQPQH
TRBV5-1,TRBJ2-7,.,11,ASSLGAQGEQY
TRBV7-9,TRBJ2-3,.,14,ASSWTSGGRADTQY
TRBV5-5,TRBJ1-2,.,13,ASSRQFRSDYGYT
TRBV5-5,TRBJ2-5,.,11,ASRTGGSETQY
TRBV5-4,TRBJ1-6,once,15,ASSSPGTGNNNSPLH
TRBV28,TRBJ2-1,.,12,ASEWTSGSDEQF
TRBV28,TRBJ2-7,.,12,ASRSQGALDEQY
TRBV19,TRBJ2-5,once,14,ASSIRAGGRQETQY
TRBV19,TRBJ1-2,.,11,ASSRDLGYGYT
TRBV11-3,TRBJ2-3,few,11,ASSLRGTDTQY
TRBV6-6,TRBJ2-3,.,13,ASSYSRLGTDTQY
TRBV4-1,TRBJ1-4,.,13,ASSQDFGPGEKLF
TRBV30,TRBJ2-3,.,11,AWGSGTRNTQY
TRBV11-3,TRBJ2-2,.,15,ASSFPTKTGGTGELF
TRBV5-1,TRBJ2-5,.,13,ASSLTGLSGETQY
TRBV7-2,TRBJ1-1,.,12,ASRSTGVGTEAF
TRBV5-1,TRBJ2-6,.,15,ASSLAFGASGANVLT
TRBV7-8,TRBJ1-2,.,12,ASSLAGGVYGYT
TRBV28,TRBJ1-5,.,11,ASAWAQHQPQH
TRBV28,TRBJ2-3,.,13,ASSSGTPYTDTQY
TRBV11-2,TRBJ2-5,.,14,ASSPRLASGGETQY
TRBV4-3,TRBJ1-2,.,14,ASSQVGSGTGEGYT
TRBV15,TRBJ1-5,.,11,ATSRDQNQPQH
TRBV9,TRBJ2-6,few,14,ASRGGTGSGANVLT
TRBV19,TRBJ1-1,.,12,ASSRDRANTEAF